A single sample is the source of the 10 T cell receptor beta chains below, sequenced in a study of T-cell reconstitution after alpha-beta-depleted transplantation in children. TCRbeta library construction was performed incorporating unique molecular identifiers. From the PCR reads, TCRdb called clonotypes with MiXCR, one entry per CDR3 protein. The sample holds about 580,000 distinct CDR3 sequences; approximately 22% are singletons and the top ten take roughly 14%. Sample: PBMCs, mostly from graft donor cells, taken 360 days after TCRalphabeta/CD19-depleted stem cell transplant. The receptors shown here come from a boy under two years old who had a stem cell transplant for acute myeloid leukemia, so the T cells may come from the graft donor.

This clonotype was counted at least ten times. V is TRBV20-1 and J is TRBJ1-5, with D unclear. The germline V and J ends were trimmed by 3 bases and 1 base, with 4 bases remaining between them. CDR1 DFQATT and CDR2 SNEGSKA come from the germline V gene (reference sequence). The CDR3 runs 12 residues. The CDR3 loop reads CSARGSNQPQHF. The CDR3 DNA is TGCAGTGCTAGGGGAAGCAATCAGCCCCAGCATTTT.

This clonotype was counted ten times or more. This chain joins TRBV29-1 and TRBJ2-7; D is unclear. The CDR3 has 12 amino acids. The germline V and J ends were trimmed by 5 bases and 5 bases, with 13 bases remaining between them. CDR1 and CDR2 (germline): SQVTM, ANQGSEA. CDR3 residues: CSVKETGHEQYF. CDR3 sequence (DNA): TGCAGCGTTAAGGAGACGGGTCACGAGCAGTACTTC.

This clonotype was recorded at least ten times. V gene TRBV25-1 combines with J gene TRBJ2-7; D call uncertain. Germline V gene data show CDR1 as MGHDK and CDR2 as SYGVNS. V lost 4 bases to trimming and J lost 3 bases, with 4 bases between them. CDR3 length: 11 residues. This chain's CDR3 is CASSAGYEQYV. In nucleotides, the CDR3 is TGTGCCAGCAGTGCAGGCTACGAGCAGTACGTC.

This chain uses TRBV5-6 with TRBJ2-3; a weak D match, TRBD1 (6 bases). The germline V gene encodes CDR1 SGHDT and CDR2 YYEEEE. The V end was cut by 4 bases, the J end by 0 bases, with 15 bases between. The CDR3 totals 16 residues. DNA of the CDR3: TGTGCCAGCAGCCTGGATTGGGGGCTGAGCACAGATACGCAGTATTTT. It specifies CASSLDWGLSTDTQYF.

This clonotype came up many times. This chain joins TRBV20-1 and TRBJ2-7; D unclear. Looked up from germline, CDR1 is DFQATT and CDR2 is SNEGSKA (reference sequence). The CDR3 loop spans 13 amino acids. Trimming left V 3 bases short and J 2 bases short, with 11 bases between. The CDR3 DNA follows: TGCAGTGCTAGCAAAGATGGAACCTACGAGCAGTACTTC. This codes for CSASKDGTYEQYF.

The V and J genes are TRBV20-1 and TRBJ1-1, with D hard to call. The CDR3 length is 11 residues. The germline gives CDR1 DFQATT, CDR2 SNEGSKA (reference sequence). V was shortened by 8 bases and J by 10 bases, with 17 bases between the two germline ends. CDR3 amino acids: CSLIKAVRAFF. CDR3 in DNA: TGCAGTTTGATCAAAGCAGTAAGAGCTTTCTTT.

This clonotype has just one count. The CDR3 nucleotides are TGCAGCACGAAGACAGCCACAGATACGCAGTATTTT. Its translation is CSTKTATDTQYF. The V gene is TRBV29-1, the J gene TRBJ2-3; tentatively, D is TRBD1 (5 bases). This CDR3 comprises 12 residues. Germline lookup yields CDR1 SQVTM and CDR2 ANQGSEA. Trimming took off 8 bases at V and 2 bases at J, with 11 bases between the two ends.

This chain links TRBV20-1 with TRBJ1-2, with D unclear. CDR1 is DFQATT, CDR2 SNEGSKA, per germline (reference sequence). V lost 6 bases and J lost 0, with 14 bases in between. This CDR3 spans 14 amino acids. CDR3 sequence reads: CSAAEGRTNYGYTF. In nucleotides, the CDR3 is TGCAGTGCCGCTGAAGGGAGGACTAACTATGGCTACACCTTC.

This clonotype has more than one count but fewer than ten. CDR3 region: CASSWVSTDQPQHF. For the CDR3, the DNA is TGTGCCAGCAGTTGGGTGTCCACAGATCAGCCCCAGCATTTT. The genes are TRBV12-3 or TRBV12-4 and TRBJ1-5; no clear D. The CDR3 extends over 14 amino acids. V gave up 4 bases and J gave up 5 bases, with 12 bases separating them.

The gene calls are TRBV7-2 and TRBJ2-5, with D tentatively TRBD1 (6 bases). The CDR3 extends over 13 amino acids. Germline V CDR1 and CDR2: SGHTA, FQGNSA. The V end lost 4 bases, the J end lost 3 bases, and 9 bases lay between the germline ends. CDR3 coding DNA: TGTGCCAGCAGCTCCTGGACAGAAGAGACCCAGTACTTC. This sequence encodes CASSSWTEETQYF.